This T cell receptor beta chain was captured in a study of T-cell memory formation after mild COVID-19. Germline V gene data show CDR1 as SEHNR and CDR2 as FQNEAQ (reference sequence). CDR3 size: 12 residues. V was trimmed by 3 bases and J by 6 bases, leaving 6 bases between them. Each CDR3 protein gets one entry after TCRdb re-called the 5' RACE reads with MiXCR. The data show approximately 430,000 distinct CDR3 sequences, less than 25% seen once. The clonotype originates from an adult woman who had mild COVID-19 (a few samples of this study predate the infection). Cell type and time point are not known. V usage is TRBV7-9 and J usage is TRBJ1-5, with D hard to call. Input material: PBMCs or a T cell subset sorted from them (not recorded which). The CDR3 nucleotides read TGTGCCAGCAGCTTTAAGGGTCAGCCCCAGCATTTT. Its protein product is CASSFKGQPQHF.